Sequencing of this T cell receptor beta chain was carried out in a study of shared clonotypes between healthy human individuals (dated by TCRdb to the early 2020s). Looking at the study overall: Three men and a couple of women, aged 18 to 49 years, made up the cohort. For each donor, CD4 naive and CD4 memory were each run on three plates, CD8 naive on two plates, and CD8 memory on one plate. The study deeply sequenced blood TCR repertoires of about 5 healthy adults to estimate repertoire size and the extent of clonotype sharing between individuals. Libraries were prepared and TCR repertoires were sequenced by different laboratories using diverse techniques, in order to increase sequencing depth and limit assay-specific biases. Each donor's leukapheresis produced roughly between roughly 0.85 and 9.5 billion PBMCs. What the research found in general, with its limitations: About 5% of naive CD4, roughly 3.6% of naive CD8, 2.3% of memory CD4, and about 0.4% of memory CD8 clonotypes were shared across several donors. Pairwise subsampling indicated that sequencing depth was expected to affect the degree of clonotype sharing among donors. Higher generation probabilities were observed for clonotypes shared by all four sorted-subset donors than for non-shared clonotypes. Because the study included only a small number of donors, the genetic and exposure-history diversity represented was limited. Incomplete sequencing was indicated by rarefaction of sorted-subset datasets, despite the large sequencing depth. Naive subsets generally had larger estimated clonotype richness than memory subsets. Sampling was restricted to blood, and TCR repertoires in tissues likely differ from the TCR repertoires found in blood.

CDR1 MNHEY and CDR2 SMNVEV are derived from the germline V gene (reference sequence). From cysteine to phenylalanine, the CDR3 is 16 amino acids long. Left in the record is the CDR3 DNA by itself, 48 bases read in frame from the first base. V and J are trimmed by 1 base and 4 bases, and the gene matches miss 7 bases of the junction. With respect to this clone: What antigen it recognizes has not been identified. Per-base qualities were not stored, and no clone one base away is much larger.

Healthy HIV-negative adults with no recently reported acute infections or vaccinations were included as donors. All donors were Caucasian adults living in Nashville, Tennessee, USA. CD4+ T cells were enriched by magnetic negative selection, after which naive cells were positively selected on CD45RA and the negative fraction was taken as the memory subset. Blood was obtained by leukapheresis, after which PBMCs were separated by Ficoll-Histopaque density gradient centrifugation and cryopreserved in liquid nitrogen vapor phase. Purity and quantity of every magnetically sorted T cell population were checked by analytical flow cytometry. Each sorted fraction had its genomic DNA isolated and then quantified by UV absorbance on a Nanodrop 2000c. Using the deep immunoSEQ assay, TCR CDR3 regions were amplified from genomic DNA by multiplex PCR. Extracted genomic DNA from each cell subset was distributed evenly across all wells of several immunoSEQ 96-well plates, and each plate was treated as a replicate. For sorted subsets, approximately 190 ng genomic DNA, equal to tens of thousands of T cell genomes, was loaded into each replicate PCR. Purified libraries were quantified with a Qubit 3.0 fluorometer, sized on a Bioanalyzer 2100, and re-quantified with the KAPA Library Quantification kit. Each immunoSEQ 96-well plate was sequenced on its own single-read 150-cycle Illumina NextSeq 550 flow cell. The original methods were these. Because the immunoSEQ output held only junctional sequences and lacked quality scores, the filtering could not match the filtering applied to full-length reads. Sequences were annotated with PyIR, a Python wrapper for IgBLAST v1.9, using IMGT germline references to assign V/J genes and CDR3. Reads were filtered out if the reads had weak V/J assignments (E-value above 1e-6), no CDR3, stop codons, out-of-frame junctions, or ambiguous translated residues. V3J clonotypes were defined as sequences sharing the same inferred V gene, J gene, and CDR3 amino acid sequence. Percentage overlap between repertoires was calculated by dividing the number of shared unique clonotypes by the size of the smaller repertoire. Richness of each repertoire was evaluated using RTK rarefaction, the Chao1 estimator, and Recon v2.1 estimates of unobserved clonotypes. Generation probabilities for all TCRbeta clonotypes obtained by the gDNA method from several donors were computed using OLGA. TCRdb re-hosts the immuneACCESS table, in-frame sequences only. Its copies lack some clones; in the studies checked, an unresolved V gene accounts for under half of them, and the cause for the rest is not known. The DNA gave D and trimming, while V, J and clone size come from that table. This sample holds about 2.4 million clones; approximately 90% were observed only once. Clones ranked in the top ten supply 0.11% to 0.15% of the sample.

In this chain, TRBV27 is recombined with TRBJ2-3, with 8 junctional bases fitting TRBD2. Sequenced sample: naive CD4+ T cells sorted from blood. The sample's cell subset or site, from its label and the paper: CD45RA+ positively selected. The sequence was obtained from a man aged 18 to 29 in good health. The DNA sequence follows: TGTGCCAGCAGTTTATTTTCGGGACTAGTGTCAGATACGCAGTATTTT. Translated, it reads CASSLFSGLVSDTQYF.